This TCR beta chain was captured in a study of shared clonotypes between healthy human individuals. Across the whole study: Researchers assigned three CD4 naive, three CD4 memory, two CD8 naive and one CD8 memory plate to each donor.

Naive CD8 populations comprised CD45RO-negative cells positively selected for CCR7, excluding terminally differentiated effector memory CD45RA+ cells. Recent vaccinations or acute infections were absent in the healthy HIV-negative adult donors. Germline CDR1 and CDR2: MNHEY and SMNVEV (reference sequence). This CDR3 is 14 amino acids long. V lost 4 bases to trimming and J lost 8 bases; unmatched junction nucleotides: 6. The authors ran the assay at deep level. Each subset's genomic DNA was shared equally among a number of immunoSEQ plates. Only in-frame clones appear in the TCRdb table, and some are missing; sequencing was by immunoSEQ multiplex PCR. Here the sample spans around 2.1 million clones, 93% being singletons.

Sequencing input: naive CD8+ T cells from PBMCs. The V and J genes are TRBV27 and TRBJ1-4; 8 nucleotides line up with TRBD1. This receptor was taken from a man younger than 35 in good health. Some clones in this sample may be carry-over from other donors' samples. Here the CDR3 reads CASSWAPGGEKLFF. The CDR3 coding sequence is TGTGCCAGCAGTTGGGCCCCAGGGGGCGAAAAACTGTTTTTT.